The 25 T cell receptor beta chains reported below all come from one sample, sequenced in a study of CD8 T cells in Susac syndrome. With random hexamers, about 0.5 to 1 ug RNA was reverse transcribed. MiXCR, run by TCRdb on the immunoSEQ multiplex PCR reads, gives a single entry per CDR3 protein. The sample consists of about 240,000 distinct CDR3 sequences, almost 97% of them appearing once. The source material was CD4+ T cells from PBMCs. The receptor set was obtained from a human donor with Susac syndrome.

V gene TRBV5-4 combines with J gene TRBJ2-7; D is unclear. The CDR3 runs 13 residues. V was clipped by 2 bases and J by 6 bases, with 12 bases between them. The V gene's germline CDR1 is SGHNT and CDR2 YYREEE (reference sequence). CDR3 in amino acids: CASSFKGVREQYF. The CDR3 DNA is TGTGCCAGCAGCTTTAAAGGCGTGCGCGAGCAGTACTTC.

This clonotype was recorded once. The chain joins TRBV11-2 to TRBJ1-2; TRBD1 is a possible D gene (6 bases). Germline V lookup: CDR1 SGHAT, CDR2 FQNNGV. The V gene lost 5 bases and the J gene lost 5 bases, with 12 bases spanning the gap. The CDR3 has 13 residues. CDR3: CASSVGQKYGYTF. The CDR3 bases are TGTGCCAGCAGCGTCGGACAGAAATATGGCTACACCTTC.

The gene calls are TRBV7-6 and TRBJ1-4; 9 positions agree with TRBD1. J was trimmed by 1 base and V by 6 bases; bases with no gene match: 3. Germline-derived CDR1 and CDR2 are SGHVS and FNYEAQ. This CDR3 is built from 15 residues. The CDR3 loop is CASSRQGGTNEKLFF. DNA for the CDR3: TGTGCCAGCAGTCGACAGGGGGGAACTAATGAAAAACTGTTTTTT.

Written as DNA, the CDR3 is TGTGCCAGCAGCCAACAGGCCAATCAGCCCCAGCATTTT. This translates into CASSQQANQPQHF. This chain joins TRBV3-1 and TRBJ1-5; unclear D gene. Germline V gene data show CDR1 as LGHDT and CDR2 as YNNKEL (reference sequence). The CDR3 sequence is 13 residues long. V dropped 2 bases and J dropped 3 bases, with 5 bases sitting between them.

This sequence joins TRBV5-1 and TRBJ2-3, with 9 bases identical to TRBD2. Germline V gene sequence: CDR1 SGHRS, CDR2 YFSETQ. CDR3 length: 18 amino acids. Trimming removed 4 bases from V and 0 bases from J; junction bases left unmatched: 12. This CDR3 reads CASSPGLADQTSTDTQYF. The CDR3 region has the DNA TGCGCCAGCAGCCCGGGACTAGCCGACCAAACTAGCACAGATACGCAGTATTTT.

The chain is built from TRBV18 and TRBJ2-7; D not certain. Trimming pared 0 bases from V and 4 bases from J, leaving 10 bases between. In germline, CDR1 is KGHSH, CDR2 LQKENI. The CDR3 has 14 residues. The CDR3 spells CASSPPGQVYEQYF. The DNA of the CDR3 is TGTGCCAGCTCACCACCGGGTCAGGTTTACGAGCAGTACTTC.

This clonotype occurred once. The chain couples TRBV5-4 to TRBJ1-4; the match to TRBD1 covers 9 bases. Unmatched junction bases numbered 7, after V lost 4 bases and J lost 6 bases. This CDR3 is built from 15 residues. Germline CDR1 is SGHNT and CDR2 is YYREEE (reference sequence). The CDR3: CASSPGTGPDEKLFF. The CDR3 nucleotides are TGTGCCAGCAGCCCCGGGACAGGGCCCGATGAAAAACTGTTTTTT.

This chain joins TRBV20-1 and TRBJ1-2, with D perhaps matching TRBD1 (6 bases). This CDR3 spans 13 amino acids. V lost 6 bases and J 2 bases, leaving 13 bases between the germline ends. Germline-derived CDR1 and CDR2 are DFQATT and SNEGSKA (reference sequence). The CDR3 coding sequence is TGCAGTGCCGAACGGGGGGCGAACTATGGCTACACCTTC. Translating it yields CSAERGANYGYTF.

The rearrangement joins TRBV12-3 or TRBV12-4 to TRBJ2-5; weak D call: TRBD2 (6 bases). The CDR3 has 14 residues. V was pared by 1 base and J by 7 bases, with 13 bases between. CDR3 in DNA: TGTGCCAGCAGTTTAGAACGGCGGGATGGGACCCAGTACTTC. Its protein product is CASSLERRDGTQYF.

V and J are TRBV19 and TRBJ2-7; 13 bases fit TRBD2. The junction had 8 bases not matched to a gene; V was cut back by 9 bases and J by 3 bases. The germline V gene has CDR1 LNHDA and CDR2 SQIVND (reference sequence). This CDR3 spans 15 amino acids. The CDR3 reads CASRTGLAGNYEQYF. CDR3 in DNA: TGTGCCAGCAGAACGGGACTAGCGGGAAACTACGAGCAGTACTTC.

V and J are TRBV20-1 and TRBJ1-2; 7 bases match TRBD1. CDR1 and CDR2 from the germline V gene are DFQATT and SNEGSKA (reference sequence). There are 14 residues in the CDR3. V gave up 5 bases and J gave up 4 bases; unmatched junction bases: 10. As DNA, the CDR3 is TGCAGTGCTCCCGGGACAGAGGGAACCTATGGCTACACCTTC. Its protein product is CSAPGTEGTYGYTF.

The genes are TRBV11-2 and TRBJ2-1, with D perhaps matching TRBD1 (5 bases). The CDR3 length is 13 residues. Trimming cost V 10 bases and J 4 bases, with 14 bases left between them. Germline V gives CDR1 SGHAT, CDR2 FQNNGV. Written as DNA, the CDR3 is TGTGCCACCTCGTTGGGGCTATACAATGAGCAGTTCTTC. Translating it yields CATSLGLYNEQFF.

This chain connects TRBV29-1 to TRBJ1-1; 10 bases fit TRBD1. The CDR3 runs 13 residues. V lost 7 bases, J lost 5 bases, and 7 bases stayed unmatched. Germline lookup yields CDR1 SQVTM and CDR2 ANQGSEA. The CDR3 sequence is CSASTGGGTEAFF. In DNA form, the CDR3 reads TGCAGCGCCTCGACAGGGGGCGGAACTGAAGCTTTCTTT.

The chain recombines TRBV5-6 with TRBJ2-6, with 10 bases matching TRBD1. J was trimmed by 2 bases and V by 3 bases; bases with no gene match: 2. The germline CDR1 and CDR2 sequences are SGHDT and YYEEEE. This CDR3 has 16 residues. CDR3 nucleotide sequence: TGTGCCAGCAGCTCTGGACAGGGGGCTGGGGCCAACGTCCTGACTTTC. Translation gives CASSSGQGAGANVLTF.

This chain joins TRBV28 and TRBJ2-7; TRBD2 aligns across 10 bases. The germline gives CDR1 MDHEN, CDR2 SYDVKM. V lost 3 bases to trimming and J lost 0 bases; unmatched junction nucleotides: 8. The CDR3 contains 17 residues. This chain's CDR3 is CASSFLLAGEYSYEQYF. CDR3 in DNA: TGTGCCAGCAGTTTCCTCCTAGCGGGAGAGTACTCCTACGAGCAGTACTTC.

The chain couples TRBV29-1 to TRBJ1-2; D is undetermined. The germline V gene encodes CDR1 SQVTM and CDR2 ANQGSEA. The CDR3 loop spans 13 amino acids. V lost 3 bases and J lost 2, with 10 bases in between. For the CDR3, the DNA is TGCAGCGTTGAGACAAGAAACAACTATGGCTACACCTTC. Protein product: CSVETRNNYGYTF.

To note about this clonotype: At one end, the junction sequence differs from germline, possibly due to a read error. This rearrangement joins TRBV20-1 to TRBJ1-5; no reliable D call. This CDR3 is built from 13 residues. Germline values: CDR1 DFQATT, CDR2 SNEGSKA (reference sequence). CDR3 nucleotides: TGCAGTGCCAGAGGCTATAGCAATCAGCCCCAGCATTTT. It codes for CSARGYSNQPQHF.

V usage is TRBV4-1 and J usage is TRBJ2-5; TRBD2 aligns across 10 bases. Losses at the gene ends were 4 bases for V and 1 base for J; bases not matched to a gene: 6. The germline gives CDR1 MGHRA, CDR2 YSYEKL. This CDR3 is built from 16 residues. The CDR3 sequence is CASSLRTSGVQETQYF. The CDR3 DNA reads as TGCGCCAGCAGCCTCCGGACTAGCGGAGTCCAAGAGACCCAGTACTTC.

The chain links TRBV7-3 to TRBJ2-2, with 12 bases lining up with TRBD2. J gave up 3 bases and V 5 bases, and 7 bases lay outside the gene matches. This CDR3 region has 17 residues. From germline, CDR1 is SGHTA and CDR2 FQGTGA. The CDR3 is CASSPRASGRDTGELFF. The CDR3 DNA reads TGTGCCAGCAGCCCTCGGGCTAGCGGGAGGGACACCGGGGAGCTGTTTTTT.

To note about this clonotype: Relative to the germline gene, one junction end is altered; a read error may explain this. This chain connects TRBV5-1 to TRBJ1-5; a weak D match, TRBD1 (6 bases). This CDR3 has 15 residues. Germline V lookup: CDR1 SGHRS, CDR2 YFSETQ. The CDR3 region is CASSLGGTNNQPQHF. DNA for the CDR3: TGCGCCAGTAGCTTGGGCGGGACAAACAATCAGCCCCAGCATTTT.

V gene TRBV7-6 combines with J gene TRBJ1-2; D call uncertain. The CDR3 covers 14 residues. The V end was cut by 0 bases, the J end by 4 bases, with 9 bases between. The germline V gene encodes CDR1 SGHVS and CDR2 FNYEAQ. CDR3 in amino acids: CASSLAESRYGYTF. The CDR3 coding sequence is TGTGCCAGCAGCTTAGCAGAGAGTCGCTATGGCTACACCTTC. Supplemented by reference TRBV7-6 and TRBJ1-2, the full variable domain reads GAGVSQSPRYKVTKRGQDVALRCDPISGHVSLYWYRQALGQGPEFLTYFNYEAQQDKSGLPNDRFSAERPEGSISTLTIQRTEQRDSAMYRCASSLAESRYGYTFGSGTRLTVV.

The chain has TRBV12-3 or TRBV12-4 and TRBJ2-7; D ambiguous. The CDR3 is made up of 14 amino acids. V lost 3 bases to trimming and J lost 6 bases, with 15 bases between them. As DNA, the CDR3 is TGTGCCAGCAGTTTTGTGGAGACGGAACGCGAGCAGTACTTC. Protein product: CASSFVETEREQYF.

This clonotype has a single count. J is TRBJ1-1 and V is TRBV20-1; weak D call: TRBD1 (6 bases). This CDR3 contains 12 residues. V was shortened by 3 bases and J by 6 bases, with 11 bases between the two germline ends. The V gene's germline CDR1 is DFQATT and CDR2 SNEGSKA (reference sequence). In nucleotides, the CDR3 is TGCAGTGCTAGGGGGGGGCTCTCTGAAGCTTTCTTT. Encoded protein: CSARGGLSEAFF.

V and J are TRBV5-6 and TRBJ1-1; D remains unclear. From germline, CDR1 is SGHDT and CDR2 YYEEEE. The CDR3 spans 14 residues. Trimming shortened V by 1 base and J by 1 base, and 8 bases separated the two germline ends. The CDR3 DNA reads as TGTGCCAGCAGCTTGACAGTCCCGAACACTGAAGCTTTCTTT. This translates into CASSLTVPNTEAFF.

This chain links TRBV20-1 with TRBJ2-7; tentative D call: TRBD2 (5 bases). Germline CDR1 reads DFQATT; CDR2 reads SNEGSKA (reference sequence). V was cut by 5 bases and J by 4 bases, with 24 bases left in between. CDR3 length: 16 residues. Here the CDR3 DNA reads TGCAGTGCTTCCGGTACCTTGCGGCTAGCTAGTTACGAGCAGTACTTC. Residues: CSASGTLRLASYEQYF.